This T cell receptor beta chain derives from a study of blood T cell repertoires in COVID-19. In the source study's methods: Amplifying reference gene primers gave estimates of nucleated cell counts. The protocol was immunoSEQ multiplex PCR, while the TCRdb copy is restricted to in-frame clones and leaves out a portion. V, J and clone size derive from that table, while D and trimming were established from the DNA sequence. The sample consists of around 400,000 clones, 87% of them appearing once. Sample: peripheral blood. The sequence was collected from a woman in her sixties or seventies with COVID-19, enrolled during active disease.

The CDR3 region is CASSIPGTPATNEKLFF. In DNA form, the CDR3 reads TGTGCCAGCAGCATCCCGGGGACTCCAGCAACTAATGAAAAACTGTTTTTT. V and J are TRBV9 and TRBJ1-4, with a possible D match to TRBD1 (5 bases). The V end was cut by 4 bases, the J end by 0 bases, with 16 bases between. This CDR3 contains 17 residues. Germline values: CDR1 SGDLS, CDR2 YYNGEE.